Listed below are T cell receptor beta chains from one sample, sequenced in a study of blood T cell repertoires in COVID-19. Sequencing used immunoSEQ multiplex PCR; TCRdb keeps in-frame clones, though not all of them. This repertoire shows around 450,000 clones, about 92% found once; its top ten account for about 0.57%. The sample comprised PBMCs or T cells enriched from blood (not recorded which). The receptors stem from a young man who had recovered from COVID-19. Both conserved end residues are part of each CDR3. Fields, in order: clone size, V gene, D gene, J gene, CDR3 protein, CDR3 DNA. D genes are given only for firm matches. Some rows mark clone size as missing; the rest say once, few, many or name a class of expanded clone.

size: -; V: TRBV11-3; D: -; J: TRBJ1-2; CDR3: CASSLEETGRDGYTF; DNA: TGTGCCAGCAGCTTAGAGGAAACGGGGAGGGATGGCTACACCTTC
size: -; V: TRBV30; D: -; J: TRBJ2-2; CDR3: CAWSLSIAGELFF; DNA: TGTGCCTGGAGTCTTAGCATAGCCGGGGAGCTGTTTTTT
size: -; V: TRBV28; D: -; J: TRBJ1-4; CDR3: CASSSFNREDNEKLFF; DNA: TGTGCCAGCAGTTCCTTTAACCGGGAGGATAATGAAAAACTGTTTTTT
size: -; V: TRBV5-1; D: -; J: TRBJ1-5; CDR3: CASSQKGGDQPQHF; DNA: TGCGCCAGCAGCCAAAAAGGGGGGGATCAGCCCCAGCATTTT
size: -; V: TRBV19; D: TRBD1; J: TRBJ1-5; CDR3: CASTPGTGVNQPQHF; DNA: TGTGCCAGTACCCCAGGGACAGGGGTCAATCAGCCCCAGCATTTT
size: -; V: TRBV7-6; D: TRBD2; J: TRBJ2-7; CDR3: CASSLVRPLAGAYEQYF; DNA: TGTGCCAGCAGCTTAGTCCGACCTCTAGCGGGAGCCTACGAGCAGTACTTC
size: few; V: TRBV11-1; D: TRBD1; J: TRBJ1-6; CDR3: CASSRGQNNSPLHF; DNA: TGTGCCAGCAGCCGGGGACAGAATAATTCACCCCTCCACTTT
size: -; V: TRBV27; D: -; J: TRBJ2-2; CDR3: CASSFRPFRAGTGELFF; DNA: TGTGCCAGCAGTTTCCGGCCTTTCCGGGCGGGCACCGGGGAGCTGTTTTTT
size: -; V: TRBV5-1; D: -; J: TRBJ1-4; CDR3: CASSLAATNEKLFF; DNA: TGCGCCAGCAGCTTGGCAGCAACTAATGAAAAACTGTTTTTT
size: once; V: TRBV5-1; D: -; J: TRBJ1-4; CDR3: CASSSAGSEKLFF; DNA: TGCGCCAGCAGCTCCGCAGGCTCTGAAAAACTGTTTTTT
size: -; V: TRBV21-1; D: -; J: TRBJ2-2; CDR3: CASSKVQTGNTGELFF; DNA: TGTGCCAGCAGCAAAGTGCAGACAGGGAACACCGGCGAGCTGTTTTTT
size: -; V: TRBV7-9; D: TRBD1; J: TRBJ1-5; CDR3: CASSSGDRGIFQPQHF; DNA: TGTGCCAGCAGCTCGGGGGACAGGGGGATATTTCAGCCCCAGCATTTT
size: -; V: TRBV12-3/TRBV12-4; D: -; J: TRBJ2-1; CDR3: CASSSGGEQFF; DNA: TGTGCCAGCAGCTCCGGAGGCGAGCAGTTCTTC
size: -; V: TRBV27; D: -; J: TRBJ2-5; CDR3: CASGGSEETQYF; DNA: TGTGCGAGCGGCGGTAGCGAAGAGACCCAGTACTTC
size: once; V: TRBV19; D: -; J: TRBJ1-2; CDR3: CASSNSGGYGYTF; DNA: TGTGCCAGTAGCAATAGCGGGGGGTATGGCTACACCTTC
size: -; V: TRBV7-2; D: TRBD2; J: TRBJ2-2; CDR3: CASSLKGLAGNRNTGELFF; DNA: TGTGCCAGCAGCTTAAAGGGACTAGCGGGAAACCGGAACACCGGGGAGCTGTTTTTT
size: -; V: TRBV5-6; D: -; J: TRBJ1-6; CDR3: CASSLGRAVSSYNSPLHF; DNA: TGTGCCAGCAGCTTAGGCAGGGCCGTAAGCTCCTATAATTCACCCCTCCACTTT
size: -; V: TRBV29-1; D: -; J: TRBJ2-2; CDR3: CSVTSNVAGELFF; DNA: TGCAGCGTCACGAGCAATGTCGCCGGGGAGCTGTTTTTT
size: -; V: TRBV5-1; D: -; J: TRBJ1-1; CDR3: CASSLVGLNTEAFF; DNA: TGCGCCAGCAGCTTGGTTGGGCTGAACACTGAAGCTTTCTTT
size: -; V: TRBV11-2; D: -; J: TRBJ1-5; CDR3: CASSLAGGYANQPQHF; DNA: TGTGCCAGCAGCTTAGCCGGCGGGTACGCGAATCAGCCCCAGCATTTT
size: -; V: TRBV5-1; D: -; J: TRBJ1-4; CDR3: CASSLGANEKLFF; DNA: TGCGCCAGCAGCTTGGGAGCCAATGAAAAACTGTTTTTT
size: once; V: TRBV9; D: TRBD2; J: TRBJ2-1; CDR3: CASASGGNNEQFF; DNA: TGTGCCTCAGCTAGCGGGGGAAACAATGAGCAGTTCTTC
size: -; V: TRBV7-7; D: -; J: TRBJ2-3; CDR3: CASSLVYVSSGGADTQYF; DNA: TGTGCCAGCAGCTTAGTCTACGTCTCCAGCGGAGGGGCGGATACGCAGTATTTT
size: once; V: TRBV7-2; D: TRBD2; J: TRBJ2-3; CDR3: CASSLGGSADTQYF; DNA: TGTGCCAGCAGCTTAGGCGGGAGCGCAGATACGCAGTATTTT
size: -; V: TRBV5-6; D: TRBD1; J: TRBJ1-2; CDR3: CASSLGRGRGGYTF; DNA: TGTGCCAGCAGCTTGGGCAGGGGGCGCGGGGGCTACACCTTC
size: -; V: TRBV5-6; D: TRBD1; J: TRBJ1-6; CDR3: CASSLGTGGMSPLHF; DNA: TGTGCCAGCAGCTTGGGGACAGGGGGCATGTCACCCCTCCACTTT
size: -; V: TRBV19; D: -; J: TRBJ2-7; CDR3: CASSMGRSYEQYF; DNA: TGTGCCAGTAGTATGGGGAGATCCTACGAGCAGTACTTC
size: -; V: TRBV3-1/TRBV3-2; D: -; J: TRBJ2-5; CDR3: CASSQEAETQYF; DNA: TGTGCCAGCAGCCAAGAAGCTGAGACCCAGTACTTC
size: few; V: TRBV5-1; D: TRBD2; J: TRBJ2-3; CDR3: CASSLPGLAGGPTDTQYF; DNA: TGCGCCAGCAGCTTGCCGGGACTAGCGGGGGGGCCCACAGATACGCAGTATTTT
size: -; V: TRBV27; D: TRBD2; J: TRBJ2-5; CDR3: CASSLGLAQGTQYF; DNA: TGTGCCAGCAGTCTCGGACTAGCGCAGGGGACCCAGTACTTC
size: -; V: TRBV7-8; D: -; J: TRBJ1-1; CDR3: CASSLEGVSGGHTEAFF; DNA: TGTGCCAGCAGCTTAGAAGGTGTCAGTGGGGGCCACACTGAAGCTTTCTTT
size: -; V: TRBV6-5; D: -; J: TRBJ1-1; CDR3: CASHDRLNTEAFF; DNA: TGTGCCAGCCACGACAGATTGAACACTGAAGCTTTCTTT
size: -; V: TRBV14; D: -; J: TRBJ2-3; CDR3: CASSQGPGTQYF; DNA: TGTGCCAGCAGCCAGGGGCCGGGTACGCAGTATTTT
size: -; V: TRBV9; D: -; J: TRBJ2-5; CDR3: CASSPSMTARETQYF; DNA: TGTGCCAGCAGTCCCTCGATGACGGCGAGGGAGACCCAGTACTTC
size: -; V: TRBV29-1; D: TRBD1; J: TRBJ2-7; CDR3: CSVRTGTGTYEQYF; DNA: TGCAGCGTACGGACCGGGACAGGGACATACGAGCAGTACTTC
size: -; V: TRBV9; D: TRBD2; J: TRBJ2-5; CDR3: CASSEWGLAGGETQYF; DNA: TGTGCCAGCAGCGAGTGGGGACTAGCGGGAGGTGAGACCCAGTACTTC
size: -; V: TRBV28; D: -; J: TRBJ1-5; CDR3: CASSFVRPATRFNQPQHF; DNA: TGTGCCAGCAGTTTTGTTCGGCCAGCGACCCGATTCAATCAGCCCCAGCATTTT
size: -; V: TRBV5-1; D: -; J: TRBJ1-5; CDR3: CASSLAGNQPQHF; DNA: TGCGCCAGCAGCTTAGCGGGGAATCAGCCCCAGCATTTT
size: -; V: TRBV5-1; D: TRBD1; J: TRBJ1-6; CDR3: CASSLERTGRSPLHF; DNA: TGCGCCAGCAGCTTGGAAAGGACAGGGCGATCACCCCTCCACTTT
size: -; V: TRBV20-1; D: TRBD1; J: TRBJ1-2; CDR3: CSASVRDRGFYGYTF; DNA: TGCAGTGCTAGTGTTAGGGACAGGGGGTTCTATGGCTACACCTTC
size: -; V: TRBV7-9; D: -; J: TRBJ1-1; CDR3: CASSLSGNTEAFF; DNA: TGTGCCAGCAGCTTATCCGGGAACACTGAAGCTTTCTTT
size: -; V: TRBV6-5; D: -; J: TRBJ2-2; CDR3: CASSYNARGELFF; DNA: TGTGCCAGCAGTTACAATGCTCGGGGGGAGCTGTTTTTT
size: few; V: TRBV4-1; D: TRBD1; J: TRBJ1-3; CDR3: CASSQATGTELGNTIYF; DNA: TGCGCCAGCAGCCAGGCGACCGGGACAGAGCTCGGAAACACCATATATTTT
size: -; V: TRBV19; D: TRBD2; J: TRBJ2-1; CDR3: CATAGRRGGPPIF; DNA: TGTGCCACGGCCGGACGGCGGGGGGGCCCCCCGATCTTC
size: -; V: TRBV10-2; D: TRBD2; J: TRBJ2-1; CDR3: CASSERLAGGGNEQFF; DNA: TGCGCCAGCAGTGAGAGGCTAGCGGGAGGGGGTAATGAGCAGTTCTTC
size: -; V: TRBV30; D: TRBD2; J: TRBJ2-7; CDR3: CAWSAQAGGPSYEQYF; DNA: TGTGCCTGGAGTGCACAAGCGGGAGGGCCATCCTACGAGCAGTACTTC
size: -; V: TRBV30; D: TRBD2; J: TRBJ2-1; CDR3: CAWSTGGRAYNEQFF; DNA: TGTGCCTGGAGTACGGGCGGGAGGGCTTACAATGAGCAGTTCTTC
size: -; V: TRBV19; D: -; J: TRBJ1-2; CDR3: CASSPVGQPYGYTF; DNA: TGTGCCAGTAGCCCCGTTGGACAGCCTTATGGCTACACCTTC
size: -; V: TRBV5-4; D: TRBD1; J: TRBJ1-2; CDR3: CASTGSTGGHGYTF; DNA: TGTGCCAGCACGGGCTCAACAGGGGGCCATGGCTACACCTTC
size: -; V: TRBV28; D: -; J: TRBJ1-5; CDR3: CASNHIQGDGQPQHF; DNA: TGTGCCAGCAACCATATACAGGGAGACGGTCAGCCCCAGCATTTT
size: -; V: TRBV28; D: -; J: TRBJ2-2; CDR3: CASRPQGRKTGELFF; DNA: TGTGCCAGCAGACCACAGGGAAGGAAAACCGGGGAGCTGTTTTTT
size: -; V: TRBV5-4; D: TRBD2; J: TRBJ2-7; CDR3: CASRKWEGRHEQYF; DNA: TGTGCCAGCAGAAAGTGGGAGGGCCGTCACGAGCAGTACTTC
size: -; V: TRBV19; D: -; J: TRBJ1-2; CDR3: CASSIVRARQGYGYTF; DNA: TGTGCCAGTAGTATAGTTCGAGCCAGGCAAGGCTATGGCTACACCTTC
size: -; V: TRBV30; D: -; J: TRBJ1-5; CDR3: CAWSVRSEAYSNQPQHF; DNA: TGTGCCTGGAGTGTAAGGTCGGAGGCATATAGCAATCAGCCCCAGCATTTT
size: -; V: TRBV19; D: -; J: TRBJ1-1; CDR3: CASSVQVSNTEAFF; DNA: TGTGCCAGTAGTGTACAGGTATCGAACACTGAAGCTTTCTTT
size: once; V: TRBV7-9; D: TRBD2; J: TRBJ2-3; CDR3: CASSVPGTSAKSTDTQYF; DNA: TGTGCCAGCAGCGTCCCCGGGACTAGCGCGAAAAGCACAGATACGCAGTATTTT